The source of this TCR beta chain is a study of blood T cell repertoires in COVID-19. The wider study: Material from acute and convalescent COVID-19 was sourced from the United States, Italy and Spain.

Sequencing used immunoSEQ multiplex PCR; TCRdb keeps in-frame clones, though not all of them. Here the sample spans about 75,000 clones, 75% to 85% being singletons. This receptor was taken from a woman aged 50 to 60 with acute or convalescent COVID-19. Sequenced sample: peripheral blood.

The CDR3 loop is CASSYSGRSAGKQYF. As DNA, the CDR3 is TGTGCCAGCAGTTACTCGGGGAGGAGCGCGGGGAAGCAGTACTTC. The rearrangement joins TRBV6-6 to TRBJ2-7; D is possibly TRBD2 (6 bases). The CDR3 is made up of 15 amino acids. Germline CDR1 MNHNY, CDR2 SVGAGI (reference sequence). V was cut by 0 bases and J by 8 bases, with 17 bases left in between.